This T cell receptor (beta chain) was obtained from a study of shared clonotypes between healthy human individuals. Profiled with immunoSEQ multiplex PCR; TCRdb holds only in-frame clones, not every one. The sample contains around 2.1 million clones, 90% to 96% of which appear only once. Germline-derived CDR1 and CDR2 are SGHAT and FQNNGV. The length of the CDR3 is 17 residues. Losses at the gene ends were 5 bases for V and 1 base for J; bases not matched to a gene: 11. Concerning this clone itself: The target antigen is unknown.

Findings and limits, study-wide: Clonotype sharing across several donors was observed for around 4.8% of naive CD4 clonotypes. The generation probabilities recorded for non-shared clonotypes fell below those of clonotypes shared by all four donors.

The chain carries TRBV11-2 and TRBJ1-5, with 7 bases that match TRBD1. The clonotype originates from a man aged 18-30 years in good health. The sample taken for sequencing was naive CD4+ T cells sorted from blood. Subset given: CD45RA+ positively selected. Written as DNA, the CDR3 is TGTGCCAGCAGCCCCCGGACAGGTTCGATAAGCAATCAGCCCCAGCATTTT. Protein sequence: CASSPRTGSISNQPQHF.